This T cell receptor (beta chain) stems from a study of CD8+CD57+ T cells in acquired aplastic anemia (dated by TCRdb to 2016 to 2019). Study-level background: Extracted DNA from sorted CD4+ and CD8+ cells averaged around 3.4 ug, ranging from roughly 0.19 to 27.4 ug. An average of approximately 10 million reads for CD4+ cells and 11 million or so reads for CD8+ cells was obtained from healthy donor samples.

In the study, sorted CD4+ and CD8+ blood T cells from patients with severe aplastic anemia and from healthy subjects underwent deep sequencing of TCR repertoires. Ficoll-Paque density gradient centrifugation was used to isolate peripheral blood mononuclear cells. Before DNA was extracted, CD4+ and CD8+ T cells were sorted using either FACS or magnetic beads. This clonotype was counted ten times or more. Its antigen remains undetermined. No base qualities exist here, and no much larger clone lies one base off it. CDR1 and CDR2 are read off the germline V gene as MNHEY and SVGEGT. The V end gives up 0 bases and the J end 4 bases, leaving 9 bases in the junction not matched to a gene. The CDR3, cysteine through phenylalanine, is 18 amino acids long. CDR3 DNA is the only sequence kept; it has 54 bases, read in frame from the first base. Paper-wide results and their limitations: Although 25 to 30 CD8+ CDR3 sequences were shared by patients and controls, these sequences appeared highly expressed in patients and within the immunodominant clones of patients. Patients and healthy controls showed no significant difference in CD8+ Simpson's diversity (P=0.060).

Profiling of TCR beta VDJ combinations and CDR3 sequences used genomic DNA as the template. TCR repertoire sequencing was run on an Illumina HiSeq 2000. Turning to the authors' computational methods: Repertoire assessment relied on Simpson's diversity index, CDR3 size and DJ length profiles, and TRBV/TRBJ rearrangement plots. The most abundant DNA sequence in the deep sequencing data was taken as the immunodominant clone. CDR3 amino acid sequences were screened for sharing across subjects and compared with published repertoires and the VDJdb database. TCRdb redid the processing of the public reads, applying fastp at Q25 and MiXCR, and retained in-frame beta chains. Rows with one shared CDR3 protein collapse into an entry with the most common genes and DNA. These V and J calls rely on TCRdb rather than the paper's analysis. The table for this sample lists 90,000 to 120,000 distinct CDR3 sequences; approximately 48% of them were counted only once. The ten largest clonotypes hold roughly 34% of the sample.

The rearrangement combines TRBV6-2 or TRBV6-3 with TRBJ1-5, with 10 bases in between that match TRBD1. Input material: sorted CD4+, CD8+, or CD8+CD57+ T cells (not recorded which) from PBMCs. This sequence originates from a human donor in good health, serving as a control. Here is the DNA: TGTGCCAGCAGTTACTCGCGGGAGACAGGGGGCCAAAATCAGCCCCAGCATTTT. Translated, this gives CASSYSRETGGQNQPQHF.